These 29 T cell receptor beta chains originate from one sample sequenced in a study of shared clonotypes between healthy human individuals. Some clones are missing from TCRdb's copy, which holds only in-frame ones; the method was immunoSEQ multiplex PCR. The sample shows 1 million to 1.2 million clones, 70% to 85% of them seen only once. Material: memory CD4+ T cells from PBMCs. Specified subset: CD45RA-negative fraction. The receptor source for this set is a man between 18 and 35 years old in good health. Some clones in this sample may be carry-over from other donors' samples.

V is TRBV5-4 and J is TRBJ2-2; TRBD2 matches 9 bases. This CDR3 region has 16 residues. Looked up from germline, CDR1 is SGHNT and CDR2 is YYREEE (reference sequence). The V gene end was trimmed by 1 base and the J gene end by 4 bases; junction bases not matched to a gene: 5. The CDR3 DNA follows: TGTGCCAGCAGCTTGCGGGCTAGCGGGGCCACCGGGGAGCTGTTTTTT. This codes for CASSLRASGATGELFF.

The V call is TRBV21-1, the J call TRBJ1-3; no DNA check was done on the table's D call, TRBD1. TRBV21-1 is a pseudogene locus. This CDR3 comprises 15 residues. The CDR3 sequence is CASSPRQGLENTIYF. The CDR3 DNA sequence: TGTGCCAGCAGCCCGCGACAGGGTCTTGAAAACACCATATATTTT.

V usage is TRBV7-8 and J usage is TRBJ1-2, with D possibly matching TRBD1 (6 bases). V shed 2 bases and J shed 4 bases, with 11 bases lying between them. The CDR3 is 14 residues long. Germline V gene sequence: CDR1 SGHVS, CDR2 FQNEAQ. The CDR3 region is CASSLFTGTYGYTF. In nucleotides, the CDR3 is TGTGCCAGCAGCTTATTTACAGGGACCTATGGCTACACCTTC.

V gene TRBV4-2 combines with J gene TRBJ2-7; D remains unclear. The V and J ends lost 3 bases and 0 bases respectively, with 6 bases between them. The CDR3 is 13 residues long. The V gene's germline CDR1 is LGHNA and CDR2 YNFKEQ. For the CDR3, the DNA is TGTGCCAGCAGCCACAGTAGCTCCTACGAGCAGTACTTC. Its translation is CASSHSSSYEQYF.

The CDR3 loop is CASSPDQVNTGELFF. CDR3 nucleotide sequence: TGTGCCAGCTCACCGGACCAGGTCAACACCGGGGAGCTGTTTTTT. The chain uses TRBV18 and TRBJ2-2, with D unresolved. Between the trimmed V and J ends, which lost 3 bases and 2 bases, there was a span of 10 bases. CDR1 and CDR2 from the germline V gene are KGHSH and LQKENI. The CDR3 spans 15 residues. Variable domain in full (rest from reference TRBV18 and TRBJ2-2): NAGVMQNPRHLVRRRGQEARLRCSPMKGHSHVYWYRQLPEEGLKFMVYLQKENIIDESGMPKERFSAEFPKEGPSILRIQQVVRGDSAAYFCASSPDQVNTGELFFGEGSRLTVL.

The chain recombines TRBV7-9 with TRBJ2-5; 8 nucleotides align to TRBD1. This CDR3 is built from 15 residues. With 5 bases clipped from V and 4 bases from J, the junction kept 9 bases outside the gene matches. Germline V gene sequence: CDR1 SEHNR, CDR2 FQNEAQ (reference sequence). The CDR3 coding sequence is TGTGCCAGCAGCCAATATACAGGGGGAAGAGAGACCCAGTACTTC. This sequence encodes CASSQYTGGRETQYF.

This chain connects TRBV27 to TRBJ1-1, with 7 bases that match TRBD1. Germline V gives CDR1 MNHEY, CDR2 SMNVEV (reference sequence). With V trimmed by 8 bases and J by 3 bases, 18 bases remained unmatched. The CDR3 contains 17 residues. The CDR3 is CASGLTGASAGDTEAFF. The CDR3, as DNA: TGTGCCAGCGGGCTTACAGGGGCGTCAGCAGGTGACACTGAAGCTTTCTTT.

This clone appeared a few times. This same CDR3 is encoded by further DNA sequences in the sample. The CDR3 spells CASSLGVGEQYF. Written as DNA, the CDR3 is TGTGCCAGCAGTTTGGGTGTAGGCGAGCAGTACTTC. J is TRBJ2-7 and V is TRBV27, with D hard to call. CDR3 length equals 12 residues. V lost 3 bases, J lost 6 bases, and 9 bases lay in between. Germline CDR1 reads MNHEY; CDR2 reads SMNVEV (reference sequence).

This chain connects TRBV5-4 to TRBJ2-7; a possible D gene is TRBD2 (5 bases). The CDR3 contains 15 residues. From germline, CDR1 is SGHNT and CDR2 YYREEE (reference sequence). The V gene lost 5 bases and the J gene lost 7 bases, with 22 bases spanning the gap. CDR3 sequence (DNA): TGTGCCAGCAGTAAACCTTTTGGAGACGAGGGTGAGCAGTACTTC. Protein: CASSKPFGDEGEQYF.

Regarding this clone: Other DNA variants within this sample encode the same CDR3. The chain uses TRBV9 and TRBJ1-2, with D unclear. V was shortened by 0 bases and J by 4 bases, with 10 bases between the two germline ends. Germline CDR1 reads SGDLS; CDR2 reads YYNGEE. This CDR3 is 14 amino acids long. CDR3 loop: CASSVGSGGYGYTF. CDR3 nucleotides: TGTGCCAGCAGCGTAGGAAGTGGAGGCTATGGCTACACCTTC.

The CDR3 DNA sequence: TGTGCCAGCAGTTGGGACTTGCGGGGGAGCACAGATACGCAGTATTTT. Protein sequence: CASSWDLRGSTDTQYF. V gene TRBV28 combines with J gene TRBJ2-3; 7 bases align to TRBD2. Looked up from germline, CDR1 is MDHEN and CDR2 is SYDVKM. The CDR3 spans 16 residues. V shed 4 bases and J 0 bases; nucleotides not matched to a gene: 7.

This chain joins TRBV27 and TRBJ1-2; tentatively, D is TRBD1 (5 bases). Germline CDR1 MNHEY, CDR2 SMNVEV (reference sequence). The CDR3 is 13 amino acids. Trimming took 6 bases from V and 0 from J, leaving 8 bases between them. CDR3 sequence (DNA): TGTGCCAGCAGGACAGCCACTAACTATGGCTACACCTTC. Protein: CASRTATNYGYTF.

The chain combines TRBV11-2 with TRBJ2-7; TRBD2 matches 12 bases. Germline V gives CDR1 SGHAT, CDR2 FQNNGV. With V trimmed by 5 bases and J by 6 bases, 8 bases remained unmatched. This CDR3 has 15 amino acids. For the CDR3, the DNA is TGTGCCAGCAGCCTCGGACTAGCGGGAAGCGGCGAGCAGTACTTC. This translates into CASSLGLAGSGEQYF.

This clone was seen a single time. The J gene is TRBJ2-7, the V gene TRBV4-1, with 7 bases lining up with TRBD1. The CDR3 extends over 17 amino acids. The J segment lost 2 bases and the V segment lost 0 bases, leaving 10 bases of the junction unmatched. Germline V gene data show CDR1 as MGHRA and CDR2 as YSYEKL. CDR3 coding DNA: TGCGCCAGCAGCCAAGATATGCGACAGGGCCTAACCTACGAGCAGTACTTC. Its protein product is CASSQDMRQGLTYEQYF.

The V and J genes are TRBV27 and TRBJ2-7; TRBD2 is a possible D gene (5 bases). This CDR3 spans 16 amino acids. V lost 5 bases, J lost 6 bases, and 23 bases lay in between. Looked up from germline, CDR1 is MNHEY and CDR2 is SMNVEV (reference sequence). The CDR3 loop is CASSQNLPADLGEQYF. CDR3 DNA: TGTGCCAGCAGTCAAAACCTGCCAGCGGATCTGGGCGAGCAGTACTTC.

The chain uses TRBV15 and TRBJ2-5; 16 bases line up with TRBD2. V gave up 6 bases and J gave up 4 bases; unmatched junction bases: 8. The germline CDR1 and CDR2 sequences are LNHNV and YYDKDF (reference sequence). The CDR3 sequence is 17 residues long. The CDR3 reads CATRPPGLAGGGETQYF. DNA of the CDR3: TGTGCCACCAGACCTCCGGGACTAGCGGGAGGGGGAGAGACCCAGTACTTC. Drawing the rest from reference TRBV15 and TRBJ2-5, the complete variable domain is DAMVIQNPRYQVTQFGKPVTLSCSQTLNHNVMYWYQQKSSQAPKLLFHYYDKDFNNEADTPDNFQSRRPNTSFCFLDIRSPGLGDTAMYLCATRPPGLAGGGETQYFGPGTRLLVL.

V and J are TRBV5-1 and TRBJ1-2, with 9 bases that match TRBD1. J was trimmed by 5 bases and V by 4 bases; bases with no gene match: 3. CDR1 is SGHRS, CDR2 YFSETQ, per germline. The CDR3 consists of 13 residues. This CDR3 is CASSKGQGYGYTF. CDR3 DNA: TGCGCCAGCAGCAAAGGACAGGGGTATGGCTACACCTTC.

The chain carries TRBV28 and TRBJ2-6, with D unclear. Trimming stripped 2 bases from V and 0 bases from J, with 5 bases between. CDR1 and CDR2 (germline): MDHEN, SYDVKM. The CDR3 runs to 15 residues. The CDR3 coding sequence is TGTGCCAGCAGTTTACAAATCTCTGGGGCCAACGTCCTGACTTTC. This sequence encodes CASSLQISGANVLTF.

The rearrangement joins TRBV5-5 to TRBJ1-2; 8 bases match TRBD1. The CDR3 has 14 amino acids. Germline CDR1 and CDR2: SGHKS and YYEKEE (reference sequence). With V trimmed by 4 bases and J by 2 bases, 4 bases remained unmatched. CDR3 amino acids: CASSQGQANYGYTF. The CDR3 nucleotides read TGTGCCAGCAGCCAGGGACAGGCCAACTATGGCTACACCTTC. Using reference TRBV5-5 and TRBJ1-2 for the parts outside the CDR3, the full variable domain is DAGVTQSPTHLIKTRGQQVTLRCSPISGHKSVSWYQQVLGQGPQFIFQYYEKEERGRGNFPDRFSARQFPNYSSELNVNALLLGDSALYLCASSQGQANYGYTFGSGTRLTVV.

The CDR3 bases are TGTGCCAGCAGTTCGTCGACTAGCTTGCAGTTCTTC. It is translated as CASSSSTSLQFF. This chain joins TRBV28 and TRBJ2-1, with 7 bases that match TRBD2. V shed 4 bases and J 12 bases; nucleotides not matched to a gene: 6. The CDR3 loop spans 12 amino acids. From germline, CDR1 is MDHEN and CDR2 SYDVKM.

The V and J genes are TRBV11-2 and TRBJ2-7, with TRBD2 identical over 10 bases. The CDR3 spans 14 residues. Trimming at V came to 6 bases and at J to 3 bases, leaving 5 bases not matched to a gene. Germline V gene lookup returns CDR1 SGHAT and CDR2 FQNNGV. CDR3 amino acids: CASRLGTSVYEQYF. The CDR3 DNA is TGTGCCAGCAGACTGGGGACTAGCGTCTACGAGCAGTACTTC.

The chain recombines TRBV19 with TRBJ2-3, with 7 bases matching TRBD2. CDR3 size: 15 residues. The germline V gene encodes CDR1 LNHDA and CDR2 SQIVND (reference sequence). The ends lost 3 bases at V and 1 base at J; junction bases unmatched: 4. The CDR3 sequence: CASSMVAGGTDTQYF. The CDR3, as DNA: TGTGCCAGTAGTATGGTGGCGGGAGGCACAGATACGCAGTATTTT.

The chain has TRBV2 and TRBJ2-7; no clear D gene. Germline V lookup: CDR1 SNHLY, CDR2 FYNNEI. The CDR3 length is 13 residues. Trimming pared 1 base from V and 4 bases from J, leaving 8 bases between. The CDR3, as DNA: TGTGCCAGCAGTGAAGAGACCCTTTACGAGCAGTACTTC. Translated: CASSEETLYEQYF.

The rearrangement links TRBV5-6 to TRBJ1-2; 9 bases match TRBD1. V trimming: 0 bases; J trimming: 4 bases; junction bases outside the gene matches: 1. Per the germline V gene, CDR1 is SGHDT and CDR2 is YYEEEE. This CDR3 is 14 amino acids long. In DNA, the CDR3 is TGTGCCAGCAGCTTGGACAGGGGGCTCTATGGCTACACCTTC. The encoded protein is CASSLDRGLYGYTF.

This clone was found a few times. The chain employs TRBV4-1 and TRBJ2-3; TRBD2 agrees at 14 bases. CDR3 length: 18 amino acids. CDR1 is MGHRA and CDR2 is YSYEKL in the germline V gene. The ends lost 1 base at V and 1 base at J; junction bases unmatched: 4. CDR3: CASSQGTSGRTGTDTQYF. Here the CDR3 DNA reads TGCGCCAGCAGCCAAGGGACTAGCGGGAGGACCGGCACAGATACGCAGTATTTT.

This sequence joins TRBV7-3 and TRBJ2-7; 7 bases are shared with TRBD2. The CDR3 is 14 amino acids. V shed 5 bases, J shed 6 bases, and the junction held 10 bases outside the gene matches. Germline values: CDR1 SGHTA, CDR2 FQGTGA. The CDR3 sequence: CASSHEAGVGEQYF. The CDR3 DNA reads TGTGCCAGCAGCCACGAGGCGGGAGTAGGCGAGCAGTACTTC.

In its sample, this clone was seen a few times. The chain has TRBV7-9 and TRBJ1-1; D perhaps matches TRBD1 (6 bases). Trimming shortened V by 3 bases and J by 12 bases, and 14 bases separated the two germline ends. CDR1 and CDR2 (germline): SEHNR, FQNEAQ (reference sequence). The CDR3 contains 12 residues. The DNA for the CDR3 is TGTGCCAGCAGCTTCGGAGGGGGGAGAACTTTCTTT. Amino acids: CASSFGGGRTFF.

The V gene is TRBV7-9, the J gene TRBJ1-4, with D possibly TRBD1 on 5 matching bases. Germline V gene lookup returns CDR1 SEHNR and CDR2 FQNEAQ (reference sequence). Trimming stripped 2 bases from V and 6 bases from J, with 16 bases between. The CDR3 contains 16 residues. The CDR3 sequence: CASSLWGTGGHEKLFF. The CDR3 DNA reads TGTGCCAGCAGCTTATGGGGGACTGGAGGGCATGAAAAACTGTTTTTT.

V usage is TRBV9 and J usage is TRBJ1-3, with unresolved D. The V and J ends lost 3 bases and 4 bases respectively, with 23 bases between them. Germline lookup yields CDR1 SGDLS and CDR2 YYNGEE. There are 18 residues in the CDR3. As DNA, the CDR3 is TGTGCCAGCAGCGGCAAGCTGGGGTCCCAACAAGCGGGAAACACCATATATTTT. Amino acids: CASSGKLGSQQAGNTIYF. Complete variable domain (other parts from reference TRBV9 and TRBJ1-3): DSGVTQTPKHLITATGQRVTLRCSPRSGDLSVYWYQQSLDQGLQFLIQYYNGEERAKGNILERFSAQQFPDLHSELNLSSLELGDSALYFCASSGKLGSQQAGNTIYFGEGSWLTVV.